Listed here are 17 T cell receptor beta chains from one sample, sequenced in a study of T cell changes during pregnancy in multiple sclerosis. Assay used: immunoSEQ multiplex PCR; TCRdb lists only in-frame clones, some missing. The sample shows tens of thousands of clones, about 93% of them seen only once. The material was CD8+ T cells from peripheral blood mononuclear cells, obtained in the third trimester of pregnancy. The receptors derive from a female donor with multiple sclerosis, enrolled in a pregnancy study.

This chain connects TRBV4-3 to TRBJ2-5; a weak D match, TRBD2 (6 bases). V lost 4 bases and J 7 bases, leaving 16 bases between the germline ends. The CDR3 extends over 14 amino acids. Germline V lookup: CDR1 LGHNA, CDR2 YSLEER. CDR3 loop: CASSPFRGSGTQYF. As DNA, the CDR3 is TGCGCCAGCAGCCCGTTTCGGGGGAGCGGGACCCAGTACTTC.

CDR3 DNA sequence: TGCGCCAGCAGCTCGGACAGGGTGCGCACTGAAGCTTTCTTT. Translation gives CASSSDRVRTEAFF. V is TRBV5-1 and J is TRBJ1-1, with 8 nucleotides matching TRBD1. The V gene end was trimmed by 3 bases and the J gene end by 4 bases; junction bases not matched to a gene: 5. The CDR3 consists of 14 residues. Germline CDR1 is SGHRS and CDR2 is YFSETQ.

The chain is built from TRBV10-3 and TRBJ1-2; TRBD1 matches at 10 bases. Germline V lookup: CDR1 ENHRY, CDR2 SYGVKD. The CDR3 is 15 residues long. V was pared by 5 bases and J by 2 bases, with 5 bases of the junction left unmatched. CDR3 in amino acids: CAISNRTGGNYGYTF. The CDR3 DNA sequence: TGTGCCATCAGTAACCGGACAGGGGGAAACTATGGCTACACCTTC.

This clone appeared a single time. The chain recombines TRBV19 with TRBJ1-1; the D is unclear. In germline, CDR1 is LNHDA, CDR2 SQIVND (reference sequence). This CDR3 has 13 residues. Trimming took 5 bases from V and 6 from J, leaving 13 bases between them. The CDR3 spells CASSPGMIAEAFF. In DNA form, the CDR3 reads TGTGCCAGTAGTCCGGGGATGATCGCTGAAGCTTTCTTT.

This clone appeared once. This chain connects TRBV6-5 to TRBJ1-1, with D possibly being TRBD1 (5 bases). This CDR3 contains 14 residues. V lost 7 bases to trimming and J lost 0 bases, with 12 bases between them. Per the germline V gene, CDR1 is MNHEY and CDR2 is SVGAGI. The CDR3 DNA reads TGTGCCAGCACCGATACAGGCATGAACACTGAAGCTTTCTTT. This translates into CASTDTGMNTEAFF.

The chain is built from TRBV7-9 and TRBJ1-1; 7 bases agree with TRBD1. In germline, CDR1 is SEHNR, CDR2 FQNEAQ (reference sequence). V lost 2 bases and J lost 6; bases outside the gene matches: 9. There are 15 residues in the CDR3. The CDR3 nucleotides are TGTGCCAGCAGCTTACCACAGACAGGGCGGTCTGAAGCTTTCTTT. Translated, it gives CASSLPQTGRSEAFF.

This chain uses TRBV14 with TRBJ2-5; 14 bases are shared with TRBD2. After removal of 1 base from V and 4 bases from J, the junction contained 5 bases not matched to a gene. Per the germline V gene, CDR1 is SGHDN and CDR2 is FVKESK. CDR3 length equals 17 residues. CDR3 bases: TGTGCCAGCAGCCAAGGACTAGCGGGGGGGCCTAGAGAGACCCAGTACTTC. Translating gives CASSQGLAGGPRETQYF.

The gene calls are TRBV6-6 and TRBJ1-5; 7 bases fit TRBD1. Per the germline V gene, CDR1 is MNHNY and CDR2 is SVGAGI (reference sequence). This CDR3 has 14 amino acids. Unmatched junction bases numbered 7, after V lost 5 bases and J lost 6 bases. CDR3 bases: TGTGCCAGCAGTAGTACAGGGGCGGGTCAGCCCCAGCATTTT. This translates into CASSSTGAGQPQHF.

The J gene is TRBJ2-3, the V gene TRBV2, with TRBD2 matching over 14 bases. Germline CDR1 reads SNHLY; CDR2 reads FYNNEI. Losses at the gene ends were 10 bases for V and 5 bases for J; bases not matched to a gene: 5. This CDR3 is 14 amino acids long. CDR3 DNA sequence: TGTGCCACTGGGACTAGCGGGAGTCTAGATACGCAGTATTTT. It codes for CATGTSGSLDTQYF.

J is TRBJ1-5 and V is TRBV27; the match to TRBD1 covers 9 bases. CDR3 length: 16 amino acids. CDR1 is MNHEY, CDR2 SMNVEV, per germline (reference sequence). With V trimmed by 5 bases and J by 5 bases, 10 bases remained unmatched. The CDR3 protein is CASSLKPGTGYQPQHF. As DNA, the CDR3 is TGTGCCAGCAGTCTAAAACCCGGGACAGGGTATCAGCCCCAGCATTTT.

This rearrangement joins TRBV2 to TRBJ2-1; D gene ambiguous. CDR3 length: 14 residues. Germline lookup yields CDR1 SNHLY and CDR2 FYNNEI. V dropped 2 bases and J dropped 0 bases, with 5 bases sitting between them. Written as DNA, the CDR3 is TGTGCCAGCAGTGAATGGGCCTCCTACAATGAGCAGTTCTTC. Protein product: CASSEWASYNEQFF.

V and J are TRBV2 and TRBJ1-5; a possible D gene is TRBD1 (5 bases). Between the trimmed V and J ends, which lost 5 bases and 0 bases, there was a span of 11 bases. The CDR3 is made up of 15 amino acids. The germline V gene has CDR1 SNHLY and CDR2 FYNNEI. In DNA, the CDR3 is TGTGCCAGCAGTTCCGACAGTTATAGCAATCAGCCCCAGCATTTT. It is translated as CASSSDSYSNQPQHF.

Notes on this clone: Sequence at one end of the junction differs from germline and may be a read error. CDR3 DNA sequence: TGTGCCAGCACCGAAAGAGCCCAAAACATTCAGTACTTC. Amino acids: CASTERAQNIQYF. The chain links TRBV6-6 to TRBJ2-4; no reliable D call. The CDR3 is made up of 13 amino acids. Germline loops: CDR1 MNHNY, CDR2 SVGAGI (reference sequence).

The chain uses TRBV7-9 and TRBJ1-1; TRBD1 agrees at 9 bases. Per germline, CDR1 SEHNR and CDR2 FQNEAQ (reference sequence). The J segment lost 3 bases and the V segment lost 5 bases, leaving 7 bases of the junction unmatched. The length of the CDR3 is 15 residues. In DNA form, the CDR3 reads TGTGCCAGCAGCCCCGGACAGGGGAGGGACACTGAAGCTTTCTTT. Translation: CASSPGQGRDTEAFF.

The J gene is TRBJ2-1, the V gene TRBV9, with D possibly TRBD1 on 6 matching bases. The V end lost 0 bases, the J end lost 3 bases, and 10 bases lay between the germline ends. Germline V gene sequence: CDR1 SGDLS, CDR2 YYNGEE. The CDR3 totals 15 residues. CDR3 nucleotides: TGTGCCAGCAGCGTAGAGTGGGGACACTACAATGAGCAGTTCTTC. Encoded protein: CASSVEWGHYNEQFF. The complete variable domain, with remaining parts taken from reference TRBV9 and TRBJ2-1, reads DSGVTQTPKHLITATGQRVTLRCSPRSGDLSVYWYQQSLDQGLQFLIQYYNGEERAKGNILERFSAQQFPDLHSELNLSSLELGDSALYFCASSVEWGHYNEQFFGPGTRLTVL.

This chain connects TRBV9 to TRBJ2-2; 8 bases agree with TRBD1. The CDR3 has 16 amino acids. In germline, CDR1 is SGDLS, CDR2 YYNGEE. The J segment lost 4 bases and the V segment lost 2 bases, leaving 7 bases of the junction unmatched. The CDR3 loop is CASSVQGQVVTGELFF. The CDR3 DNA is TGTGCCAGCAGCGTTCAGGGACAGGTGGTCACCGGGGAGCTGTTTTTT.

The V call is TRBV6-1, the J call TRBJ1-2; D unresolved. Germline CDR1 is MNHNS and CDR2 is SASEGT. The CDR3 spans 13 residues. Trimming took off 7 bases at V and 0 bases at J, with 9 bases between the two ends. The CDR3 DNA follows: TGTGCCAGCACCTGGGGAGCTAACTATGGCTACACCTTC. Translated, it gives CASTWGANYGYTF.